This T cell receptor (beta chain) came from a study of T cells in Graves' hyperthyroidism and ophthalmopathy. On the basis of clinical symptoms, serum thyroxine and TRAb, thyroid ultrasound and orbital computed tomography, diagnoses were made. Germline V gene data show CDR1 as SGHVS and CDR2 as FQNEAQ. The V end was cut by 5 bases, the J end by 7 bases, with 14 bases between. The CDR3 length is 13 residues. Regions amplified from RNA transcripts were the TCR beta CDR3 regions. During a first-round RT-PCR of the TCR CDR3, the HTBI primer set was used. A single record per CDR3 protein comes from TCRdb applying MiXCR to the multiplex PCR reads. This sample has more than 500,000 distinct CDR3 sequences; 46% occur once, and the top ten carry around 20%.

The gene calls are TRBV7-8 and TRBJ1-1, with D perhaps TRBD1 (6 bases). This TCR was sampled from an adult woman with Graves' disease, either hyperthyroidism or ophthalmopathy (not recorded which). What was sequenced was peripheral blood or thyroid tissue (not recorded which). The CDR3 sequence: CASSQGMGNEAFF. DNA for the CDR3: TGTGCCAGCAGCCAGGGGATGGGAAATGAAGCTTTCTTT.